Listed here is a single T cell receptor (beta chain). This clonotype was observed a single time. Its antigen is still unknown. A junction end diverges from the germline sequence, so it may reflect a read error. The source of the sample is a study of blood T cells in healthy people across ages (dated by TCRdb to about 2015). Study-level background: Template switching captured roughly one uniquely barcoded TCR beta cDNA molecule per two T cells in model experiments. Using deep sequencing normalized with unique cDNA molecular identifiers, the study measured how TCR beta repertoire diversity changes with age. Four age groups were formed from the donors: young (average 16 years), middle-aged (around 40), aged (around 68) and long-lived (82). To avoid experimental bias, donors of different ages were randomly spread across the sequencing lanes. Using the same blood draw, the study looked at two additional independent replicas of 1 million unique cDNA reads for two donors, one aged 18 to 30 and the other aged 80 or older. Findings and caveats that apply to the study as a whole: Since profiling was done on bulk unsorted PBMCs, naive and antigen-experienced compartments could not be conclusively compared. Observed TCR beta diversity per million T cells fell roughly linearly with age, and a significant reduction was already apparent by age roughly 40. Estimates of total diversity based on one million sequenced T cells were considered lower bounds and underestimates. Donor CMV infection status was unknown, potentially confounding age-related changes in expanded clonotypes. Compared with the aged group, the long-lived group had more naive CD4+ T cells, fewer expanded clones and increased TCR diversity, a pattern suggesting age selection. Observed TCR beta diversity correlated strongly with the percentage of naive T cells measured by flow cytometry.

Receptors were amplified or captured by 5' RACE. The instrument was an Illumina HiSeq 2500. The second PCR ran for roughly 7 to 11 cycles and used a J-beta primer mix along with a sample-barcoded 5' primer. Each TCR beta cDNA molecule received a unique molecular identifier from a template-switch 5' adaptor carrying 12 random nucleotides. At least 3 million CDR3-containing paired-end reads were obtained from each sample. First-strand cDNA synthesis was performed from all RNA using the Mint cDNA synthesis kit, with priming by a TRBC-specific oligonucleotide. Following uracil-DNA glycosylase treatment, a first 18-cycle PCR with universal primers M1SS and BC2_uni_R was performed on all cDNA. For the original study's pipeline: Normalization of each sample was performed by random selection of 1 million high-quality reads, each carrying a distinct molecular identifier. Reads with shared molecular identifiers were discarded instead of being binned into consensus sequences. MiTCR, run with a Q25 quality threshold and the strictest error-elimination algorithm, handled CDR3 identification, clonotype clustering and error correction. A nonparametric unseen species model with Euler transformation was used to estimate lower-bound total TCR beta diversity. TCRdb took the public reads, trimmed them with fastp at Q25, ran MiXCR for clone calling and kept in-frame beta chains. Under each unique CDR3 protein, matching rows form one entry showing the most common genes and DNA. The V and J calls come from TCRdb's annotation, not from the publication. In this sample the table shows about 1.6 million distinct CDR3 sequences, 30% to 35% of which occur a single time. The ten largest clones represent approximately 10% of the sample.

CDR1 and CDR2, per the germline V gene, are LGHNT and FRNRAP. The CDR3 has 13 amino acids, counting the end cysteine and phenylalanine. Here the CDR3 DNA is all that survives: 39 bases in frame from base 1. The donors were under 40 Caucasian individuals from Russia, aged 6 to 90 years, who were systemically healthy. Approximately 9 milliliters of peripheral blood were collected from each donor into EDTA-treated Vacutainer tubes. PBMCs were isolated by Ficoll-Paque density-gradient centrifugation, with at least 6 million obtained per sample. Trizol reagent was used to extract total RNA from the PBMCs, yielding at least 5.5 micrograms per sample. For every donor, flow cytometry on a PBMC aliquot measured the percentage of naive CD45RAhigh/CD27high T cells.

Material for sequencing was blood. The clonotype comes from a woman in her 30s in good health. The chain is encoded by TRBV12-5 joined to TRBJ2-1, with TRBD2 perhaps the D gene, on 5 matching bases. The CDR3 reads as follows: CTSAIRMNNEQFF. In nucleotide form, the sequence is TGTACTAGTGCCATCAGGATGAACAATGAGCAGTTCTTC.